One and the same sample provided the 29 T cell receptor beta chains below, sequenced in a study of technical replicates of blood from a few donors. Clones were read by immunoSEQ multiplex PCR, and TCRdb kept only the in-frame ones, dropping some. The sample carries more than 65,000 clones, 95% recorded once. The specimen sequenced was T cells isolated from PBMCs. The source is a human donor in good health.

The gene calls are TRBV6-5 and TRBJ1-1, with D unclear. V shed 2 bases and J shed 1 base, with 5 bases lying between them. Per germline, CDR1 MNHEY and CDR2 SVGAGI. The CDR3 is 13 amino acids. CDR3 in DNA: TGTGCCAGCAGTTACAATCAGAACACTGAAGCTTTCTTT. Protein sequence: CASSYNQNTEAFF.

The chain has TRBV18 and TRBJ2-7; 12 bases agree with TRBD2. Germline CDR1 is KGHSH and CDR2 is LQKENI. The V gene end was trimmed by 6 bases and the J gene end by 3 bases; junction bases not matched to a gene: 6. The CDR3 length is 15 residues. Written as DNA, the CDR3 is TGTGCCAGCTCCCCCCGGACTAGCGGGAACTACGAGCAGTACTTC. Translated: CASSPRTSGNYEQYF.

The CDR3 DNA reads TGTGCCAGCCGGGGAGGGGCCTACAATGAGCAGTTCTTC. As protein: CASRGGAYNEQFF. The rearrangement links TRBV28 to TRBJ2-1, with 7 bases aligning to TRBD2. CDR3 length equals 13 residues. Germline V gives CDR1 MDHEN, CDR2 SYDVKM. After removal of 8 bases from V and 2 bases from J, the junction contained 3 bases not matched to a gene.

The chain employs TRBV19 and TRBJ1-1, with D perhaps TRBD1 (5 bases). This CDR3 region has 15 residues. V gave up 1 base and J gave up 6 bases, with 15 bases separating them. Germline V lookup: CDR1 LNHDA, CDR2 SQIVND (reference sequence). CDR3 residues: CASSIAEGLGAEAFF. The CDR3 nucleotides read TGTGCCAGTAGTATAGCGGAGGGGCTAGGCGCTGAAGCTTTCTTT.

This clone was seen just once. The V and J genes are TRBV4-1 and TRBJ2-5, with no clear D. CDR1 is MGHRA and CDR2 is YSYEKL in the germline V gene. This CDR3 is built from 15 residues. The V end was cut by 4 bases, the J end by 1 base, with 13 bases between. This CDR3 reads CASSLGGGLQETQYF. As DNA, the CDR3 is TGCGCCAGCAGCCTCGGTGGCGGTCTCCAAGAGACCCAGTACTTC.

The gene calls are TRBV5-1 and TRBJ2-7, with 7 nucleotides matching TRBD2. Germline trimming cut 4 bases from V and 7 bases from J; bases unmatched to any gene: 32. The CDR3 contains 21 residues. Germline CDR1 is SGHRS and CDR2 is YFSETQ. This CDR3 is CASSPLFAGDLQGLKWGEQYF. The DNA of the CDR3 is TGCGCCAGCAGCCCTCTTTTTGCGGGAGATCTCCAAGGGCTTAAATGGGGGGAGCAGTACTTC.

V is TRBV28 and J is TRBJ2-1; D is perhaps TRBD2 (5 bases). Trimming took 5 bases from V and 3 from J, leaving 8 bases between them. CDR1 is MDHEN, CDR2 SYDVKM, per germline. This CDR3 is built from 13 residues. The CDR3 loop reads CASSPEDYNEQFF. The CDR3 DNA follows: TGTGCCAGCAGTCCGGAGGACTACAATGAGCAGTTCTTC.

The genes are TRBV5-1 and TRBJ2-2; D call uncertain. The length of the CDR3 is 13 residues. Trimming removed 0 bases at V and 4 bases at J, with 4 bases between. The V gene's germline CDR1 is SGHRS and CDR2 YFSETQ. The DNA of the CDR3 is TGCGCCAGCAGCTTGGCCGGCACCGGGGAGCTGTTTTTT. It encodes CASSLAGTGELFF. The full variable domain, its missing parts supplied by reference TRBV5-1 and TRBJ2-2, is KAGVTQTPRYLIKTRGQQVTLSCSPISGHRSVSWYQQTPGQGLQFLFEYFSETQRNKGNFPGRFSGRQFSNSRSEMNVSTLELGDSALYLCASSLAGTGELFFGEGSRLTVL.

The gene calls are TRBV19 and TRBJ2-2, with D maybe TRBD2 (6 bases). V lost 6 bases and J 7 bases, leaving 21 bases between the germline ends. The CDR3 runs to 16 residues. Germline V gives CDR1 LNHDA, CDR2 SQIVND (reference sequence). CDR3 in amino acids: CASSTPTPGAGGELFF. CDR3 nucleotide sequence: TGTGCCAGTAGCACTCCCACCCCGGGAGCGGGCGGGGAGCTGTTTTTT.

The gene calls are TRBV2 and TRBJ2-7, with TRBD2 matching over 13 bases. The CDR3 covers 15 residues. The V gene's germline CDR1 is SNHLY and CDR2 FYNNEI. V trimming: 7 bases; J trimming: 7 bases; junction bases outside the gene matches: 10. The CDR3 DNA reads TGTGCCAGCATATGGACTAGCGGGAGAGAGGAAGAGCAGTACTTC. It is translated as CASIWTSGREEEQYF.

This clone was observed once. V and J are TRBV28 and TRBJ1-1; D is uncertain. Trimming stripped 10 bases from V and 1 base from J, with 10 bases between. Germline V gene lookup returns CDR1 MDHEN and CDR2 SYDVKM. The CDR3 consists of 12 residues. The CDR3 is CATREGNTEAFF. The CDR3 nucleotides are TGTGCCACCCGGGAGGGGAACACTGAAGCTTTCTTT.

The CDR3 DNA reads TGTGCCAGCAGCGTAGACGGGGGAAGTTATGGCTACACCTTC. Its translation: CASSVDGGSYGYTF. This chain connects TRBV9 to TRBJ1-2, with D perhaps TRBD1 (5 bases). Germline CDR1 SGDLS, CDR2 YYNGEE. The length of the CDR3 is 14 residues. V was trimmed by 0 bases and J by 5 bases, leaving 11 bases between them.

J is TRBJ1-5 and V is TRBV23-1, with TRBD1 matching 7 bases. TRBV23-1 is an ORF; its function is uncertain. The CDR3 has 15 amino acids. The V gene end was trimmed by 2 bases and the J gene end by 3 bases; junction bases not matched to a gene: 4. CDR3 nucleotide sequence: TGCGCCAGCAGTCAAACAGGGGATAACAATCAGCCCCAGCATTTT. This gives the protein CASSQTGDNNQPQHF.

The chain's CDR3 is CASRRQAGNTIYF. CDR3 DNA sequence: TGTGCCAGTAGGAGGCAAGCTGGAAACACCATATATTTT. The chain is built from TRBV19 and TRBJ1-3, with no clear D. The CDR3 is 13 amino acids. The germline V and J ends were trimmed by 6 bases and 2 bases, with 8 bases remaining between them. In germline, CDR1 is LNHDA, CDR2 SQIVND (reference sequence).

This chain links TRBV5-1 with TRBJ1-2, with TRBD1 identical over 7 bases. V lost 4 bases and J lost 6; bases outside the gene matches: 9. From germline, CDR1 is SGHRS and CDR2 YFSETQ. This CDR3 region has 14 residues. In nucleotides, the CDR3 is TGCGCCAGCAGCGTAGGGGGACAGAACCATGGCTACACCTTC. Its translation: CASSVGGQNHGYTF. Full variable domain (outside the CDR3, taken from reference TRBV5-1 and TRBJ1-2): KAGVTQTPRYLIKTRGQQVTLSCSPISGHRSVSWYQQTPGQGLQFLFEYFSETQRNKGNFPGRFSGRQFSNSRSEMNVSTLELGDSALYLCASSVGGQNHGYTFGSGTRLTVV.

This chain links TRBV7-9 with TRBJ2-5; 7 bases fit TRBD2. CDR1 SEHNR and CDR2 FQNEAQ come from the germline V gene (reference sequence). V lost 3 bases, J lost 5 bases, and 6 bases stayed unmatched. CDR3 length: 14 amino acids. This CDR3 reads CASSFGGIRETQYF. CDR3 nucleotide sequence: TGTGCCAGCAGCTTCGGGGGGATCAGGGAGACCCAGTACTTC.

The V gene is TRBV29-1, the J gene TRBJ1-5; TRBD1 aligns across 7 bases. Germline CDR1 is SQVTM and CDR2 is ANQGSEA. The CDR3 consists of 15 residues. J lost 2 bases, V lost 5 bases, and 9 bases had no gene match. The CDR3 loop is CSVRLAGTGNQPQHF. The CDR3 region has the DNA TGCAGCGTTCGCCTTGCCGGGACAGGCAATCAGCCCCAGCATTTT.

The chain couples TRBV2 to TRBJ1-3, with TRBD1 matching over 10 bases. The CDR3 is 15 amino acids. The ends lost 9 bases at V and 6 bases at J; junction bases unmatched: 11. Looked up from germline, CDR1 is SNHLY and CDR2 is FYNNEI. CDR3 in DNA: TGTGCCAGTAATACGGACAGGGGGGCCCAAAACACCATATATTTT. As protein: CASNTDRGAQNTIYF.

The chain uses TRBV11-3 and TRBJ2-7; 10 nucleotides match TRBD1. This CDR3 contains 15 residues. Trimming took 3 bases from V and 2 from J; bases not matched to a gene: 4. The germline V gene has CDR1 SGHNT and CDR2 YENEEA. The CDR3, as DNA: TGTGCCAGCAGCTTGCCCGGACAGGGGGCCTACGAGCAGTACTTC. Its translation is CASSLPGQGAYEQYF.

This clone was counted a single time. The genes are TRBV11-3 and TRBJ2-3; a weak D match, TRBD2 (6 bases). The V end lost 1 base, the J end lost 3 bases, and 8 bases lay between the germline ends. This CDR3 contains 14 residues. CDR1 SGHNT and CDR2 YENEEA come from the germline V gene. The CDR3 loop is CASSLAGATDTQYF. The CDR3 DNA reads TGTGCCAGCAGCTTAGCGGGAGCAACAGATACGCAGTATTTT.

This clone was seen only once. The chain employs TRBV19 and TRBJ2-5; D is uncertain. Trimming cost V 4 bases and J 3 bases, with 3 bases left between them. Germline V gene data show CDR1 as LNHDA and CDR2 as SQIVND (reference sequence). The CDR3 contains 11 residues. CDR3 in amino acids: CASSTEETQYF. The CDR3 DNA follows: TGTGCCAGTAGTACCGAAGAGACCCAGTACTTC.

This sequence joins TRBV7-8 and TRBJ2-5, with 8 bases aligning to TRBD2. Germline V gene sequence: CDR1 SGHVS, CDR2 FQNEAQ. The CDR3 length is 15 residues. The J segment lost 4 bases and the V segment lost 7 bases, leaving 11 bases of the junction unmatched. CDR3 region: CASTPREGLRETQYF. As DNA, the CDR3 is TGTGCCAGCACGCCCCGGGAGGGGTTAAGAGAGACCCAGTACTTC.

The count of this clone is one. The gene calls are TRBV4-3 and TRBJ2-2, with TRBD1 matching over 10 bases. CDR3 length: 20 amino acids. Unmatched junction bases numbered 15, after V lost 0 bases and J lost 5 bases. CDR1 LGHNA and CDR2 YSLEER come from the germline V gene. The CDR3 nucleotides read TGCGCCAGCAGCCAAGATCTTTCCTTATGGGACAGGGGAAGAACCGGGGAGCTGTTTTTT. Its protein is CASSQDLSLWDRGRTGELFF.

This chain links TRBV10-2 with TRBJ2-7; 9 bases map to TRBD2. The CDR3 is 19 residues long. Germline trimming cut 7 bases from V and 1 base from J; bases unmatched to any gene: 20. Germline V CDR1 and CDR2: WSHSY, SAAADI. For the CDR3, the DNA is TGCGCCAGCACCTCACCGACTAGCGGCCCTACCATTAAGTCCTACGAGCAGTACTTC. It specifies CASTSPTSGPTIKSYEQYF.

The gene calls are TRBV7-8 and TRBJ2-7; 10 bases are shared with TRBD2. With 1 base clipped from V and 2 bases from J, the junction kept 5 bases outside the gene matches. This CDR3 region has 16 residues. The V gene's germline CDR1 is SGHVS and CDR2 FQNEAQ. The CDR3 DNA is TGTGCCAGCAGCTTAGGGGGGACTAGCGCTACCTACGAGCAGTACTTC. It encodes CASSLGGTSATYEQYF. The full variable domain, completed using reference TRBV7-8 and TRBJ2-7, is GAGVSQSPRYKVAKRGQDVALRCDPISGHVSLFWYQQALGQGPEFLTYFQNEAQLDKSGLPSDRFFAERPEGSVSTLKIQRTQQEDSAVYLCASSLGGTSATYEQYFGPGTRLTVT.

J is TRBJ2-7 and V is TRBV10-3; 9 bases are shared with TRBD1. The germline V gene encodes CDR1 ENHRY and CDR2 SYGVKD. The J segment lost 2 bases and the V segment lost 10 bases, leaving 18 bases of the junction unmatched. The CDR3 has 17 residues. CDR3 sequence (DNA): TGTGCCACTAGTTTTGGACCCGGGACAGGGAGTCCCTACGAGCAGTACTTC. It encodes CATSFGPGTGSPYEQYF.

This chain links TRBV30 with TRBJ2-7; D not resolved. CDR1 is GTSNPN and CDR2 is SVGIG in the germline V gene (reference sequence). The CDR3 is 12 amino acids. The V and J ends lost 2 bases and 3 bases respectively, with 8 bases between them. CDR3: CAWSPNYYEQYF. The CDR3 DNA reads TGTGCCTGGAGTCCTAACTACTACGAGCAGTACTTC. Variable domain in full (rest from reference TRBV30 and TRBJ2-7): SQTIHQWPATLVQPVGSPLSLECTVEGTSNPNLYWYRQAAGRGLQLLFYSVGIGQISSEVPQNLSASRPQDRQFILSSKKLLLSDSGFYLCAWSPNYYEQYFGPGTRLTVT.

The chain uses TRBV28 and TRBJ2-1; 8 bases are shared with TRBD2. Germline CDR1 reads MDHEN; CDR2 reads SYDVKM. The CDR3 contains 15 residues. The V gene end was trimmed by 5 bases and the J gene end by 12 bases; junction bases not matched to a gene: 15. The CDR3: CASSPPGLVFYWQFF. In nucleotides, the CDR3 is TGTGCCAGCAGTCCCCCGGGACTAGTCTTTTACTGGCAGTTCTTC.

This chain connects TRBV4-3 to TRBJ2-7; 11 bases are shared with TRBD2. Per the germline V gene, CDR1 is LGHNA and CDR2 is YSLEER. The CDR3 runs to 16 residues. Trimming cost V 0 bases and J 3 bases; bases outside gene matches: 4. The CDR3, as DNA: TGCGCCAGCAGCCAAGACCCTACTAGCGGGAGCTACGAGCAGTACTTC. Its protein product is CASSQDPTSGSYEQYF.